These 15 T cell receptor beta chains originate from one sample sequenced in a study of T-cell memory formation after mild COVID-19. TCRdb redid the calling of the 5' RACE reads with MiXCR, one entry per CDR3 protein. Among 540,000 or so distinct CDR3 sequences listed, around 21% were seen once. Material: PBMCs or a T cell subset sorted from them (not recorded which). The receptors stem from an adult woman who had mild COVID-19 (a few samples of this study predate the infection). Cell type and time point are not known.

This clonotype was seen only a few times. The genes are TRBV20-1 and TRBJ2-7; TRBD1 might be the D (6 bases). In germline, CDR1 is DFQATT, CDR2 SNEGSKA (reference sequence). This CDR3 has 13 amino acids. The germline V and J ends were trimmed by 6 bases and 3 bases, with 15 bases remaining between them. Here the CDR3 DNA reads TGCAGTGCAGGTTACACGGACAGCTACGAGCAGTACTTC. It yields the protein CSAGYTDSYEQYF.

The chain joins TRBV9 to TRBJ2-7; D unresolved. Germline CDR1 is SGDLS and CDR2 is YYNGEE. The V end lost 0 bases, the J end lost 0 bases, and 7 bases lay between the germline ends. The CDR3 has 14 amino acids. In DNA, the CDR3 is TGTGCCAGCAGCGTAGTGGGGAACTCCTACGAGCAGTACTTC. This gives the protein CASSVVGNSYEQYF.

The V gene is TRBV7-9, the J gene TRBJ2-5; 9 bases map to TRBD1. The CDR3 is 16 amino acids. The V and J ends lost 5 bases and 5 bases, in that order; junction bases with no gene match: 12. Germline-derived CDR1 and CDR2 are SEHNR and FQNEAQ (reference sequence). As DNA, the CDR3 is TGTGCCAGCAGCAACTTATGGGACAGGGCGTGGGAGACCCAGTACTTC. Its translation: CASSNLWDRAWETQYF.

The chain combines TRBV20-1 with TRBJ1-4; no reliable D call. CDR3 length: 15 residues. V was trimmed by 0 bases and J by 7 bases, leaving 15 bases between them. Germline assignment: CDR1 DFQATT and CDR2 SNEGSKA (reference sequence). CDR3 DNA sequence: TGCAGTGCTAGAGATAGGAGGGCTCACCTTGAAAAACTGTTTTTT. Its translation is CSARDRRAHLEKLFF.

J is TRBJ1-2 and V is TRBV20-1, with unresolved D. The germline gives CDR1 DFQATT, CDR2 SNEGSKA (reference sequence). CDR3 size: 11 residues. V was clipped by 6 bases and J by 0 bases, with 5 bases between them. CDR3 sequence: CSARTNYGYTF. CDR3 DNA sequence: TGCAGTGCCCGAACTAACTATGGCTACACCTTC.

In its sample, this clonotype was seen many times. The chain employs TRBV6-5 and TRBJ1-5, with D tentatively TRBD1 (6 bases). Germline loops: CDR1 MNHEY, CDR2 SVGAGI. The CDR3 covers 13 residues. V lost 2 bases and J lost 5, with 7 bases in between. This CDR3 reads CASSYRGDQPQHF. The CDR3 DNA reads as TGTGCCAGCAGTTACAGGGGGGATCAGCCCCAGCATTTT.

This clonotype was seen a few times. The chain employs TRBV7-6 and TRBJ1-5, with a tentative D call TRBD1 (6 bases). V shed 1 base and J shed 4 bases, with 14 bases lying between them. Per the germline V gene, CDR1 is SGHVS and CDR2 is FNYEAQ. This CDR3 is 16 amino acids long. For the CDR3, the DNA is TGTGCCAGCAGCTTAGATGGGGGCTTAAGTAATCAGCCCCAGCATTTT. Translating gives CASSLDGGLSNQPQHF.

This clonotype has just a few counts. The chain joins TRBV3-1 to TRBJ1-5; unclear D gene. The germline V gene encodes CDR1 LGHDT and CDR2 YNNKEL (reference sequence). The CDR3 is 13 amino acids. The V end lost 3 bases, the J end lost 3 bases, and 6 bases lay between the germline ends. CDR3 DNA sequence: TGTGCCAGCAGCCACTTCGACAATCAGCCCCAGCATTTT. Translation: CASSHFDNQPQHF.

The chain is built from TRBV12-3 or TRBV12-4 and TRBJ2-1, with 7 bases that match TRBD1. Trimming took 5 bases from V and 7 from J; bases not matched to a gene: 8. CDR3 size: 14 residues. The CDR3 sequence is CASSPPQQGNEQFF. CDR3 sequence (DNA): TGTGCCAGCAGTCCTCCCCAACAGGGGAATGAGCAGTTCTTC.

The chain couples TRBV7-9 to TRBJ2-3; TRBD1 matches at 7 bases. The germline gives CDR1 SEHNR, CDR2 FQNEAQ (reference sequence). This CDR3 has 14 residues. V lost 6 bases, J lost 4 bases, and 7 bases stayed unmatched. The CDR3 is CASRNKGAPDTQYF. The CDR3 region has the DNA TGTGCCAGCAGGAACAAGGGGGCCCCAGATACGCAGTATTTT.

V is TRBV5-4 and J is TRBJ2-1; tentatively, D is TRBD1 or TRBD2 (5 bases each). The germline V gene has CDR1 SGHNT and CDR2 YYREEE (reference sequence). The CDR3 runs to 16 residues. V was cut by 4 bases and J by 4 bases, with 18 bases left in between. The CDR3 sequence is CASSPVSGRPYNEQFF. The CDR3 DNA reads TGTGCCAGCAGCCCTGTGTCGGGGCGACCATACAATGAGCAGTTCTTC.

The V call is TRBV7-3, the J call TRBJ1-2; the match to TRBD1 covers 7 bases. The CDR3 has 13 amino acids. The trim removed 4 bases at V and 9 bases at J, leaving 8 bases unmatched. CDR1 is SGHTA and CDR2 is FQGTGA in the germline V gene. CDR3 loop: CASSSTGYRSYTF. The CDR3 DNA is TGTGCCAGCAGCTCGACAGGGTATCGAAGCTACACCTTC.

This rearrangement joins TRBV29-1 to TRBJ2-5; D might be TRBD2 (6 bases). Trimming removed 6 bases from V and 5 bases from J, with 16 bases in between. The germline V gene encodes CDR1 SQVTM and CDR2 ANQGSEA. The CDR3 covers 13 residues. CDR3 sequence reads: CSVRWDLAETQYF. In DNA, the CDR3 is TGCAGCGTACGGTGGGACCTAGCGGAGACCCAGTACTTC. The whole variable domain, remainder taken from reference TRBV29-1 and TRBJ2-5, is SAVISQKPSRDICQRGTSLTIQCQVDSQVTMMFWYRQQPGQSLTLIATANQGSEATYESGFVIDKFPISRPNLTFSTLTVSNMSPEDSSIYLCSVRWDLAETQYFGPGTRLLVL.

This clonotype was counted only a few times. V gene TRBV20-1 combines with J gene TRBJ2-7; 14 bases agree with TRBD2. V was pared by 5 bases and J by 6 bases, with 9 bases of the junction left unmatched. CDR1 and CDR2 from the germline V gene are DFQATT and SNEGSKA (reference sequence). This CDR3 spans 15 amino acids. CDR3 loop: CSAAFGLAGGFEQYF. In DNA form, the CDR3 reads TGCAGTGCTGCGTTTGGACTAGCGGGAGGTTTCGAGCAGTACTTC.

The CDR3 region has the DNA TGTGCCAGCAGCTCGCTCATTGACGGGGGCACAGATACGCAGTATTTT. It yields the protein CASSSLIDGGTDTQYF. The chain carries TRBV5-6 and TRBJ2-3, with a tentative D call TRBD2 (5 bases). V was cut by 3 bases and J by 1 base, with 15 bases left in between. The germline CDR1 and CDR2 sequences are SGHDT and YYEEEE. This CDR3 is 16 amino acids long. Looking up the rest from reference TRBV5-6 and TRBJ2-3 gives the full variable domain: DAGVTQSPTHLIKTRGQQVTLRCSPKSGHDTVSWYQQALGQGPQFIFQYYEEEERQRGNFPDRFSGHQFPNYSSELNVNALLLGDSALYLCASSSLIDGGTDTQYFGPGTRLTVL.